This entry describes one T cell receptor beta chain. Profiling relied on immunoSEQ multiplex PCR, and the TCRdb table lists in-frame clones only, not all of them. The data show hundreds of thousands of clones, over 80% seen once. Trimming shortened V by 0 bases and J by 4 bases, and 6 bases separated the two germline ends. The CDR3 length is 14 residues. Germline V gene data show CDR1 as SGHDN and CDR2 as FVKESK. This record belongs to a study of blood T cell repertoires in COVID-19. The sequence came from a woman in her seventies with active or convalescent COVID-19. The rearrangement joins TRBV14 to TRBJ2-2; the D is unclear. Sequencing was performed on peripheral blood. The DNA for the CDR3 is TGTGCCAGCAGCCAAGACGTCTTCACCGGGGAGCTGTTTTTT. It encodes CASSQDVFTGELFF.